What follows are 17 T cell receptor beta chains derived from one specimen sequenced in a study of CD8 T cells in Susac syndrome. With random hexamers, 0.5 to 1 ug RNA was reverse transcribed. TCRdb analysed the immunoSEQ multiplex PCR reads with MiXCR anew, one entry per CDR3 protein. The repertoire holds 50,000 or so distinct CDR3 sequences, with 93% as singletons. The specimen sequenced was CD8+ T cells from PBMCs. These receptors were obtained from a human donor with multiple sclerosis.

This chain connects TRBV20-1 to TRBJ1-1; D uncertain. There are 12 residues in the CDR3. Germline CDR1 is DFQATT and CDR2 is SNEGSKA (reference sequence). Deletions cut 0 bases from V and 6 bases from J, with 8 bases between. The CDR3, as DNA: TGCAGTGCTAGAGAGGACCCGGCTGAAGCTTTCTTT. Translating it yields CSAREDPAEAFF.

This sequence joins TRBV20-1 and TRBJ2-5; 8 bases agree with TRBD2. V was pared by 5 bases and J by 0 bases, with 14 bases of the junction left unmatched. The CDR3 extends over 17 amino acids. CDR1 is DFQATT, CDR2 SNEGSKA, per germline (reference sequence). The CDR3 DNA sequence: TGCAGTGCTCCCAAAACAGCGGGGGCCATTTACCAAGAGACCCAGTACTTC. Translated, it gives CSAPKTAGAIYQETQYF.

The genes are TRBV5-4 and TRBJ1-2; D unresolved. This CDR3 contains 18 residues. Between the trimmed V and J ends, which lost 5 bases and 4 bases, there was a span of 27 bases. CDR1 SGHNT and CDR2 YYREEE come from the germline V gene (reference sequence). The CDR3 spells CASRTDSITRRSSYGYTF. CDR3 in DNA: TGTGCCAGCAGGACCGACTCCATCACAAGGCGATCTTCCTATGGCTACACCTTC.

This clonotype was recorded once. The rearrangement joins TRBV7-8 to TRBJ1-6; D not certain. Germline V gene data show CDR1 as SGHVS and CDR2 as FQNEAQ. The CDR3 runs 14 residues. Trimming removed 5 bases at V and 9 bases at J, with 14 bases between. The CDR3 DNA sequence: TGTGCCAGCAGCCTCCCCCCCCCAGGTTCACCCCTCCACTTT. This encodes CASSLPPPGSPLHF.

The chain combines TRBV6-5 with TRBJ2-2, with 11 bases fitting TRBD2. This CDR3 has 16 residues. V lost 6 bases and J lost 6; bases outside the gene matches: 9. Germline V gives CDR1 MNHEY, CDR2 SVGAGI. In DNA form, the CDR3 reads TGTGCCAGCAGCTATAGCGGGGGGGCTTTGGCCGGGGAGCTGTTTTTT. Protein sequence: CASSYSGGALAGELFF.

J is TRBJ1-2 and V is TRBV15; TRBD1 might be the D (5 bases). Trimming left V 4 bases short and J 0 bases short, with 12 bases between. Per the germline V gene, CDR1 is LNHNV and CDR2 is YYDKDF (reference sequence). CDR3 length: 15 residues. The CDR3, as DNA: TGTGCCACCAGCACCGGGACTGCTGCTAACTATGGCTACACCTTC. This codes for CATSTGTAANYGYTF.

This chain joins TRBV7-9 and TRBJ2-1; either TRBD1 or TRBD2 may supply D (5 bases each). Looked up from germline, CDR1 is SEHNR and CDR2 is FQNEAQ (reference sequence). Trimming shortened V by 2 bases and J by 5 bases, and 13 bases separated the two germline ends. CDR3 size: 15 residues. CDR3 bases: TGTGCCAGCAGCTTAAATTCAGGGACGGACAATGAGCAGTTCTTC. This encodes CASSLNSGTDNEQFF.

V and J are TRBV28 and TRBJ2-6; 9 bases line up with TRBD1. CDR1 is MDHEN and CDR2 is SYDVKM in the germline V gene. The CDR3 consists of 16 residues. V lost 5 bases to trimming and J lost 2 bases; unmatched junction nucleotides: 4. The chain's CDR3 is CASSPRDRAGANVLTF. DNA for the CDR3: TGTGCCAGCAGTCCCCGGGACAGGGCTGGGGCCAACGTCCTGACTTTC. Supplemented by reference TRBV28 and TRBJ2-6, the full variable domain reads DVKVTQSSRYLVKRTGEKVFLECVQDMDHENMFWYRQDPGLGLRLIYFSYDVKMKEKGDIPEGYSVSREKKERFSLILESASTNQTSMYLCASSPRDRAGANVLTFGAGSRLTVL.

About this clonotype: Compared with germline, one end of the junction differs, possibly owing to a read error. The chain is built from TRBV7-9 and TRBJ2-2; possibly TRBD2 for D (5 bases). Looked up from germline, CDR1 is SEHNR and CDR2 is FQNEAQ (reference sequence). The CDR3 loop spans 12 amino acids. The CDR3 DNA follows: TGTGCCAGCAGCCGCAGGCCCGGGGAGCCGTTTTTT. Protein sequence: CASSRRPGEPFF.

The chain has TRBV13 and TRBJ2-3; 7 positions agree with TRBD1. Trimming cost V 5 bases and J 2 bases; bases outside gene matches: 13. Germline CDR1 and CDR2: PRHDT and FYEKMQ (reference sequence). The CDR3 covers 17 residues. The DNA of the CDR3 is TGTGCCAGCAGCACACGTCTGTACAGGGGTAACACAGATACGCAGTATTTT. Its translation: CASSTRLYRGNTDTQYF.

V is TRBV12-3 or TRBV12-4 and J is TRBJ2-3, with 8 bases aligning to TRBD2. J lost 3 bases, V lost 3 bases, and 8 bases had no gene match. CDR3 length: 16 amino acids. The CDR3 loop is CASSFSEAGDTDTQYF. The CDR3 nucleotides read TGTGCCAGCAGTTTCTCAGAAGCGGGGGATACAGATACGCAGTATTTT.

This sequence joins TRBV6-4 and TRBJ1-5, with unresolved D. Trimming left V 3 bases short and J 4 bases short, with 13 bases between. Germline-derived CDR1 and CDR2 are MRHNA and SNTAGT. The CDR3 is 15 residues long. In DNA, the CDR3 is TGTGCCAGCAGTGATCGTGAGGGATCAAATCAGCCCCAGCATTTT. It encodes CASSDREGSNQPQHF.

This chain connects TRBV5-4 to TRBJ2-7; D perhaps matches TRBD2 (6 bases). V was pared by 4 bases and J by 4 bases, with 12 bases between. Germline CDR1 and CDR2: SGHNT and YYREEE (reference sequence). This CDR3 is 13 amino acids long. This CDR3 is CASSRGDLYEQYF. The CDR3 DNA reads TGTGCCAGCAGCCGCGGGGACCTTTACGAGCAGTACTTC.

The chain carries TRBV2 and TRBJ2-1; TRBD2 matches at 13 bases. The V segment lost 9 bases and the J segment 8 bases; nucleotides outside the gene matches: 7. This CDR3 has 14 amino acids. Germline V gene data show CDR1 as SNHLY and CDR2 as FYNNEI. The CDR3 coding sequence is TGTGCCAGTGACGGGACTAGCGGGGTCGATGAGCAGTTCTTC. Translating gives CASDGTSGVDEQFF.

The CDR3 bases are TGCGCCAGCAGCTTGATGGGAGGTTTAGCCAAAAACATTCAGTACTTC. Amino acid sequence: CASSLMGGLAKNIQYF. The rearrangement uses TRBV5-1 and TRBJ2-4; perhaps TRBD2 as D (6 bases). Trimming removed 1 base from V and 0 bases from J, with 11 bases in between. The germline gives CDR1 SGHRS, CDR2 YFSETQ. CDR3 length equals 16 residues.

The V call is TRBV12-3 or TRBV12-4, the J call TRBJ2-7, with a weak D call TRBD1 (7 bases). The CDR3 has 12 amino acids. V lost 10 bases and J lost 5, with 15 bases in between. CDR3 DNA sequence: TGTGCCACCGGGGGACAGTGGGACGAGCAGTACTTC. Its protein is CATGGQWDEQYF.

J is TRBJ2-1 and V is TRBV9; TRBD1 or TRBD2 may be the D gene (6 bases each). Germline V CDR1 and CDR2: SGDLS, YYNGEE. The CDR3 is 15 amino acids. V was clipped by 6 bases and J by 6 bases, with 19 bases between them. This CDR3 is CASTQGGSGSNEQFF. The CDR3 DNA follows: TGTGCCAGCACCCAAGGGGGGAGCGGCAGCAATGAGCAGTTCTTC.